The text below deals with one T cell receptor beta chain. This record belongs to a study of blood T cell repertoires in COVID-19. Whole-study context: The United States, Italy and Spain were the sources of the acute and convalescent COVID-19 samples. Nucleic acid was either cDNA or gDNA, and it came from T cells, B-cell-depleted T cells, or PBMCs.

Original handling: How many nucleated cells were present was estimated from reference gene primer amplification. Data came from immunoSEQ multiplex PCR; TCRdb stores just in-frame clones and leaves some out. Clonal size and the V and J genes are those of that table, whereas D and trimming came from the DNA. The repertoire holds over 40,000 clones, approximately 83% seen once, with about 3.2% in the top ten. Sample: peripheral blood. The receptor comes from a woman older than 75 with acute or convalescent COVID-19.

The CDR3 bases are TGTGCCAGCAGTATAAACTCCTATAATTCACCCCTCCACTTT. This codes for CASSINSYNSPLHF. The chain has TRBV27 and TRBJ1-6, with no clear D. Trimming pared 5 bases from V and 0 bases from J, leaving 5 bases between. Germline lookup yields CDR1 MNHEY and CDR2 SMNVEV (reference sequence). The CDR3 length is 14 residues.